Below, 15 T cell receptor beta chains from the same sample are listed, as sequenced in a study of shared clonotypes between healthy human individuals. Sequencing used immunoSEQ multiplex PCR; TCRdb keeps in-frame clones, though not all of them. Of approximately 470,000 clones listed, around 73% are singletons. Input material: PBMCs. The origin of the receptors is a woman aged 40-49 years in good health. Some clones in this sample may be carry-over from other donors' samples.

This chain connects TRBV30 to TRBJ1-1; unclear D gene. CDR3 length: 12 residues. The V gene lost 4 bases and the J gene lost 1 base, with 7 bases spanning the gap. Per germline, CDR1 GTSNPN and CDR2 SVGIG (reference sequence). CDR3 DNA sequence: TGTGCCTGGAAAAGGGCGAACACTGAAGCTTTCTTT. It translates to CAWKRANTEAFF.

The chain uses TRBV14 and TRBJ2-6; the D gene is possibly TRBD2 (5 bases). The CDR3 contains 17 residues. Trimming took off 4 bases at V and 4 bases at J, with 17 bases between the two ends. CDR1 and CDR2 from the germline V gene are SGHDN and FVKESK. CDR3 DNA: TGTGCCAGCAGCCCTTTCCCGGGAACGGTCGGGGCCAACGTCCTGACTTTC. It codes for CASSPFPGTVGANVLTF.

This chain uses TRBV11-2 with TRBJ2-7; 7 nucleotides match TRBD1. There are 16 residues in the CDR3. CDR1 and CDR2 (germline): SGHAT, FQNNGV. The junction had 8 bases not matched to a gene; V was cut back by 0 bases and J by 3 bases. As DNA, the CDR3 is TGTGCCAGCAGCTTAGATGCCGGACAGGCGCACTACGAGCAGTACTTC. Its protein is CASSLDAGQAHYEQYF.

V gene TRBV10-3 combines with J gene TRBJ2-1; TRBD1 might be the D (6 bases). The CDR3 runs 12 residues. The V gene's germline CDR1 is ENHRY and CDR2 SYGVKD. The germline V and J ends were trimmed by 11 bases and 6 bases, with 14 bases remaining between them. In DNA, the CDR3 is TGTGCCCTCATGGGGGCTAGCAATGAGCAGTTCTTC. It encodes CALMGASNEQFF.

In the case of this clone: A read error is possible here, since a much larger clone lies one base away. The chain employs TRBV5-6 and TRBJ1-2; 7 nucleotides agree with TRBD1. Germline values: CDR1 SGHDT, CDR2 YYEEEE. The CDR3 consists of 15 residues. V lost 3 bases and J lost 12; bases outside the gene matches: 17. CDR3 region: CASSSRDSALEGHTF. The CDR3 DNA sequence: TGTGCCAGCAGCTCCCGGGACAGCGCCTTGGAGGGCCACACCTTC.

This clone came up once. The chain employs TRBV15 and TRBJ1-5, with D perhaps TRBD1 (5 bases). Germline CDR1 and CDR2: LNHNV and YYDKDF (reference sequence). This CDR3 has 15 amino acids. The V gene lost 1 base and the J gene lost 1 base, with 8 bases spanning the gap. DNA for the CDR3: TGTGCCACCAGCAGAGGTCCAGGGAGCAATCAGCCCCAGCATTTT. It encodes CATSRGPGSNQPQHF.

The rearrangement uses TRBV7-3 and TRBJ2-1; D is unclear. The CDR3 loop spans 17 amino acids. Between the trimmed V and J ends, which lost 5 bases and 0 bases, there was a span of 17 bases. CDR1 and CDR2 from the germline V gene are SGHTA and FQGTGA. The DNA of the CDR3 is TGTGCCAGCAGCGCATTATCCGGGTCCAGCTCCTACAATGAGCAGTTCTTC. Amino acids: CASSALSGSSSYNEQFF.

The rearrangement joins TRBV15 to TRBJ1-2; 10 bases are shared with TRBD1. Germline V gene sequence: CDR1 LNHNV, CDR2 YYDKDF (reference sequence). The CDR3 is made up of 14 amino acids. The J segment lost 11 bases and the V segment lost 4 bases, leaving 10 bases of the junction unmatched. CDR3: CATSKLDRGTGYTF. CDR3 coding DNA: TGTGCCACCAGCAAGCTGGACAGGGGGACTGGGTACACCTTC.

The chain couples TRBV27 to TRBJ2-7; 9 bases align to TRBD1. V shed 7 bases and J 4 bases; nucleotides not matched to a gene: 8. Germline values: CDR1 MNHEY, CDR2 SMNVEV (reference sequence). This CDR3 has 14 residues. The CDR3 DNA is TGTGCCAGCAAGGCCGGGACAGGGTCTTACGAGCAGTACTTC. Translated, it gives CASKAGTGSYEQYF.

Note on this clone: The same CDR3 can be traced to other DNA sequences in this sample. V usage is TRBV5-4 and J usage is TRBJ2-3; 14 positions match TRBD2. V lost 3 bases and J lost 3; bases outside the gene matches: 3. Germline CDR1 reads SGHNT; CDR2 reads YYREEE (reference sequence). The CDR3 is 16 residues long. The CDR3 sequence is CASSSGTSGSTDTQYF. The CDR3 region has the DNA TGTGCCAGCAGCTCGGGGACTAGCGGGAGTACAGATACGCAGTATTTT.

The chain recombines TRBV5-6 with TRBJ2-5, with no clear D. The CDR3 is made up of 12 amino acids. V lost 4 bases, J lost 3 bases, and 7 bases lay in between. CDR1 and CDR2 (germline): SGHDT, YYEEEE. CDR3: CASSRTEETQYF. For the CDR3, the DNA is TGTGCCAGCAGCAGGACGGAAGAGACCCAGTACTTC. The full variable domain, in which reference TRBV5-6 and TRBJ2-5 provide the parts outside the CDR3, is DAGVTQSPTHLIKTRGQQVTLRCSPKSGHDTVSWYQQALGQGPQFIFQYYEEEERQRGNFPDRFSGHQFPNYSSELNVNALLLGDSALYLCASSRTEETQYFGPGTRLLVL.

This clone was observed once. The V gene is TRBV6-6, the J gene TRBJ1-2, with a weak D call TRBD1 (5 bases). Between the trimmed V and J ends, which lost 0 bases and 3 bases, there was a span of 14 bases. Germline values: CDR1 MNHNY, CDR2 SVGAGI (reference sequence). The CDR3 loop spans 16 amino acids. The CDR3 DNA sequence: TGTGCCAGCAGTTACTCGAGAAGGGGAGCTGACTATGGCTACACCTTC. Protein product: CASSYSRRGADYGYTF.

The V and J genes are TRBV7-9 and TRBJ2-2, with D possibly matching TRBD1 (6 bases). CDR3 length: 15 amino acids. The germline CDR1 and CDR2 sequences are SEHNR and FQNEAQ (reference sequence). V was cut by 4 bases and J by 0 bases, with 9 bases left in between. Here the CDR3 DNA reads TGTGCCAGCAGCTATGGGACAACGAACACCGGGGAGCTGTTTTTT. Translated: CASSYGTTNTGELFF.

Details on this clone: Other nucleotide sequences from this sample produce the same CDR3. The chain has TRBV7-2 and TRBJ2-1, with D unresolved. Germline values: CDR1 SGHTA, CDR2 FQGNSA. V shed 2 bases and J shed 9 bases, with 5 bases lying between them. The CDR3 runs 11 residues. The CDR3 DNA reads TGTGCCAGCAGCTTATTGGGTGAGCAGTTCTTC. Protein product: CASSLLGEQFF.

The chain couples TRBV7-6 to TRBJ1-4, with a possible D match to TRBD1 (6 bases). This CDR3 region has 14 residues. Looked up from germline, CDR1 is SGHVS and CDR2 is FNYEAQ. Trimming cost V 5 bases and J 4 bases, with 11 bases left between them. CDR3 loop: CASSQGGDNEKLFF. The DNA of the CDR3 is TGTGCCAGCAGCCAAGGGGGGGATAATGAAAAACTGTTTTTT. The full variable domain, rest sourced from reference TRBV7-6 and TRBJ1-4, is GAGVSQSPRYKVTKRGQDVALRCDPISGHVSLYWYRQALGQGPEFLTYFNYEAQQDKSGLPNDRFSAERPEGSISTLTIQRTEQRDSAMYRCASSQGGDNEKLFFGSGTQLSVL.